This TCR beta chain is from a study of blood T cell repertoires in COVID-19. Only in-frame clones appear in the TCRdb table, and some are missing; sequencing was by immunoSEQ multiplex PCR. The repertoire holds around 200,000 clones, with 83% as singletons. This clone was seen a handful of times. Germline CDR1 SGHTA, CDR2 FQGNSA. Trimming removed 5 bases from V and 4 bases from J, with 11 bases in between. The CDR3 length is 13 residues. The chain recombines TRBV7-2 with TRBJ2-5; D not certain. The receptor was derived from a woman aged 25 to 39 with COVID-19, enrolled during active disease. Material: peripheral blood. CDR3 nucleotides: TGTGCCAGCAGCCGCGGTTTGGGAGAGACCCAGTACTTC. The encoded protein is CASSRGLGETQYF.